A single sample gave rise to the 18 T cell receptor beta chains below, sequenced in a study of tumor-infiltrating lymphocytes in primary liver carcinoma. TCR beta cDNA came from approximately 0.55 ug total RNA, primed with a constant-region primer. The TCR beta library was amplified through three nested multiplex PCR rounds in a modified ARM-PCR procedure. A C-beta reverse primer and TRBV1-TRBV30 forward primers served in each of the first two PCR rounds, at ten to eleven cycles apiece. TCRdb called the multiplex PCR reads again in MiXCR, with one record for every CDR3 protein. Of about 350,000 distinct CDR3 sequences in the sample, 65% were seen once. For blood RNA, unsorted whole blood served as the source, and germline DNA was extracted too. Sequencing input: peripheral blood. The receptor source for this set is a man in his forties with primary liver carcinoma and hepatitis B virus infection.

The rearrangement links TRBV5-4 to TRBJ2-7; perhaps TRBD1 as D (7 bases). The CDR3 contains 18 residues. Germline V gene lookup returns CDR1 SGHNT and CDR2 YYREEE (reference sequence). Trimming took off 0 bases at V and 2 bases at J, with 21 bases between the two ends. As DNA, the CDR3 is TGTGCCAGCAGCTTGGGTGAGGAGGGGGCGGTGAATGCCTACGAGCAGTACTTC. This codes for CASSLGEEGAVNAYEQYF.

Worth noting for this clonotype: This could be a read error, since a much larger clone is one nucleotide away. The genes are TRBV6-1 and TRBJ1-4; D remains ambiguous. The CDR3 consists of 14 residues. Germline-derived CDR1 and CDR2 are MNHNS and SASEGT. The CDR3 protein is CTSSESATNEKLFF. CDR3 bases: TGTACCAGCAGTGAATCCGCAACTAATGAAAAACTGTTTTTT.

Regarding this clonotype: A junction boundary mismatches the germline segment, possibly from a read error. The rearrangement uses TRBV28 and TRBJ2-4; TRBD2 aligns across 14 bases. The CDR3 is made up of 16 amino acids. Germline V gene lookup returns CDR1 MDHEN and CDR2 SYDVKM. The DNA of the CDR3 is TGTGCCAGCAGTTCCAGACTAGCGGGAGGGGGGATCATTCAGAACTTC. It specifies CASSSRLAGGGIIQNF.

At least ten counts were recorded for this clonotype. The chain is built from TRBV4-2 and TRBJ2-1; a possible D gene is TRBD1 (5 bases). Germline-derived CDR1 and CDR2 are LGHNA and YNFKEQ. The CDR3 consists of 18 residues. Trimming removed 0 bases at V and 7 bases at J, with 22 bases between. CDR3: CASSQDQGTTGRANEQFF. Written as DNA, the CDR3 is TGTGCCAGCAGCCAAGACCAGGGTACTACCGGACGGGCAAATGAGCAGTTCTTC.

V and J are TRBV6-6 and TRBJ2-1; a weak D match, TRBD2 (6 bases). Germline V gene sequence: CDR1 MNHNY, CDR2 SVGAGI (reference sequence). The CDR3 consists of 15 residues. V lost 2 bases to trimming and J lost 6 bases, with 14 bases between them. The DNA of the CDR3 is TGTGCCAGCAGTTACCTGGAGGGCCTCGGCAATGAGCAGTTCTTC. Translated, it gives CASSYLEGLGNEQFF.

This clonotype was counted at least ten times. A read error may explain this, as a much larger clone is one base away. The DNA of the CDR3 is TGTGCCAGCAGCTTTCTTAGCGGGAGGGGCTACGAGCAGTACTTC. This sequence encodes CASSFLSGRGYEQYF. This chain uses TRBV11-2 with TRBJ2-7; 11 bases are shared with TRBD2. The V and J ends lost 3 bases and 3 bases, in that order; junction bases with no gene match: 4. CDR3 size: 15 residues. Germline assignment: CDR1 SGHAT and CDR2 FQNNGV. Full variable domain (missing parts from reference TRBV11-2 and TRBJ2-7): EAGVAQSPRYKIIEKRQSVAFWCNPISGHATLYWYQQILGQGPKLLIQFQNNGVVDDSQLPKDRFSAERLKGVDSTLKIQPAKLEDSAVYLCASSFLSGRGYEQYFGPGTRLTVT.

This clonotype has just a few counts. This rearrangement joins TRBV10-3 to TRBJ2-4, with D unclear. Trimming took 3 bases from V and 0 from J, leaving 9 bases between them. CDR3 length equals 15 residues. CDR1 and CDR2 from the germline V gene are ENHRY and SYGVKD. CDR3 protein: CAISDNRKAKNIQYF. As DNA, the CDR3 is TGTGCCATCAGTGACAACCGGAAAGCCAAAAACATTCAGTACTTC.

In the case of this clonotype: This CDR3 fails to terminate in the conserved phenylalanine or tryptophan, so it likely reflects a read error. The chain carries TRBV6-2 or TRBV6-3 and TRBJ1-1; D is unresolved. The V gene's germline CDR1 is MNHEY and CDR2 SVGEGT. The CDR3 extends over 14 amino acids. The CDR3 protein is CVSSYPELNTEAFV. Written as DNA, the CDR3 is TGTGTCAGCAGTTACCCAGAACTGAACACTGAAGCTTTCGTT.

As to this clonotype: Mismatch with germline at one junction end may stem from a read error. The chain has TRBV12-3 or TRBV12-4 and TRBJ1-4; D gene uncertain. The CDR3 is 14 residues long. As DNA, the CDR3 is TGTGCCAGTAGTGATCGTTGGGCTAATGAAAAACTGCTTTTT. Encoded protein: CASSDRWANEKLLF.

In this sample, this clonotype turned up once. Its ends do not fully match the called genes, so a read error is possible. The chain links TRBV29-1 to TRBJ1-2; the D is unclear. CDR1 is SQVTM and CDR2 is ANQGSEA in the germline V gene. The CDR3 runs 13 residues. This chain's CDR3 is CSVAGSPNYSYAF. CDR3 nucleotide sequence: TGCAGCGTTGCTGGGTCGCCGAACTATAGCTACGCCTTC. Using reference TRBV29-1 and TRBJ1-2 for the parts outside the CDR3, the full variable domain is SAVISQKPSRDICQRGTSLTIQCQVDSQVTMMFWYRQQPGQSLTLIATANQGSEATYESGFVIDKFPISRPNLTFSTLTVSNMSPEDSSIYLCSVAGSPNYSYAFGSGTRLTVV.

This clonotype was recorded only once. The CDR3 loop is CASSESTVNSPLHF. The CDR3 DNA reads TGCGCCAGCAGTGAGTCCACGGTTAATTCACCCCTCCACTTT. This chain uses TRBV10-2 with TRBJ1-6; D not resolved. The V gene lost 0 bases and the J gene lost 6 bases, with 6 bases spanning the gap. The CDR3 runs 14 residues. Germline V gene data show CDR1 as WSHSY and CDR2 as SAAADI.

This clonotype was observed once. With a much larger clone just one base away, this may be a read error. The rearrangement joins TRBV7-9 to TRBJ2-2, with D tentatively TRBD1 or TRBD2 (6 bases each). The germline gives CDR1 SEHNR, CDR2 FQNEAQ (reference sequence). The CDR3 loop spans 15 amino acids. The CDR3 reads CASSSRTQGIGGLFF. For the CDR3, the DNA is TGTGCCAGCAGCTCGAGGACACAGGGTATCGGGGGGCTGTTTTTT.

Concerning this clonotype itself: Germline is not matched at one junction end, which may reflect a read error. The chain combines TRBV11-2 with TRBJ2-7; 7 bases are shared with TRBD2. The germline gives CDR1 SGHAT, CDR2 FQNNGV. The CDR3 sequence is 18 residues long. CDR3 nucleotide sequence: TGTACCAGCAGCTCAAATTGGTCCGGGACTACCAATATCTACGAGCAGTACTTC. Residues: CTSSSNWSGTTNIYEQYF.

The rearrangement uses TRBV29-1 and TRBJ2-3; weak D call: TRBD2 (5 bases). CDR3 length: 12 residues. Germline V gene lookup returns CDR1 SQVTM and CDR2 ANQGSEA. V was clipped by 0 bases and J by 14 bases, with 15 bases between them. The CDR3 region is CSVEEEAGQSYF. Here the CDR3 DNA reads TGCAGCGTTGAAGAAGAGGCGGGTCAATCGTATTTT.

There are a few counts of this clonotype. A read error may be the cause here, since a much bigger clone is one base away. The chain joins TRBV6-5 to TRBJ1-4; perhaps TRBD1 as D (5 bases). CDR3 length equals 15 residues. Germline values: CDR1 MNHEY, CDR2 SVGAGI. CDR3 loop: CAGSRDGTTNEKLFF. CDR3 DNA sequence: TGTGCCGGCAGTCGGGACGGGACAACTAATGAAAAACTGTTTTTT.

With respect to this clonotype: One end of the junction fails to match germline, which may point to a read error. The chain joins TRBV12-3 or TRBV12-4 to TRBJ2-2; perhaps TRBD2 as D (6 bases). The CDR3 runs 15 residues. The CDR3 sequence is CASSLGHRYTGGLFF. For the CDR3, the DNA is TGTGCCAGCAGTTTAGGACACAGGTACACCGGGGGGCTGTTTTTT.

This clonotype appeared once. Possible read error: a much larger clone is one base away. V usage is TRBV6-1 and J usage is TRBJ2-2; D remains ambiguous. This CDR3 is 15 amino acids long. Looked up from germline, CDR1 is MNHNS and CDR2 is SASEGT. This chain's CDR3 is CVSISGQTYTGELFF. The CDR3 DNA is TGTGTCAGCATTAGTGGTCAGACCTACACCGGGGAGCTGTTTTTT.

The V gene is TRBV7-2, the J gene TRBJ2-1; D uncertain. The germline V and J ends were trimmed by 4 bases and 3 bases, with 16 bases remaining between them. Germline values: CDR1 SGHTA, CDR2 FQGNSA. The CDR3 extends over 16 amino acids. The CDR3 DNA follows: TGTGCCAGCAGCTCCGGGTCGGGTTGGTTCTACAATGAGCAGTTCTTC. Translation: CASSSGSGWFYNEQFF.